This section outlines one TCR beta chain sequence together with its context. The sample belongs to a study of blood T cell repertoires in COVID-19. The overall study: Both acute and convalescent COVID-19 samples were obtained from the United States, Italy and Spain. Nucleic acid was either cDNA or gDNA, and it came from T cells, B-cell-depleted T cells, or PBMCs.

V was clipped by 0 bases and J by 9 bases, with 12 bases between them. This CDR3 contains 14 residues. Germline V CDR1 and CDR2: MRHNA, SNTAGT. Original processing notes: Reference gene primer amplification gave nucleated cell count estimates. Clones were read by immunoSEQ multiplex PCR, and TCRdb kept only the in-frame ones, dropping some. V, J and clone size were drawn from that table, and D and trimming were deduced from the DNA. There are roughly 40,000 clones in the sample; 79% occur only once, and approximately 30% lies in the top ten. The chain joins TRBV6-4 to TRBJ2-1, with D tentatively TRBD1 (5 bases). The sample consisted of peripheral blood. This clonotype originated in a woman of 80 years or more with acute or convalescent COVID-19. The CDR3 loop reads CASSDSILRGEQFF. The CDR3 coding sequence is TGTGCCAGCAGTGACTCGATCTTAAGGGGTGAGCAGTTCTTC.